A selection of T cell receptor beta chains follows, all from one sample in a study of technical replicates of blood from a handful of donors. The assay was immunoSEQ multiplex PCR, and TCRdb's table has in-frame clones only and misses some. The table lists about 81,000 clones, around 96% of them singletons. Sequenced: T cells isolated from PBMCs. Receptor source: a human donor in good health. CDR3s include the opening cysteine and the closing phenylalanine or tryptophan. D genes are given only for firm matches. Size is omitted from some rows. Given values are once, few, many or a class for expanded clones.

abundance	d_gene	v_gene	j_gene	CDR3nt	CDR3aa
.	TRBD2	TRBV28	TRBJ2-1	TGTGCCAGCAGCAAAAGCGGGAGGGGCTCCTACAATGAGCAGTTCTTC	CASSKSGRGSYNEQFF
.	.	TRBV30	TRBJ2-1	TGTGCCTGGAGTGTACGGTACCATGAGCAGTTCTTC	CAWSVRYHEQFF
.	.	TRBV5-1	TRBJ1-6	TGCGCCAGCAGCTTTGGCAGGGGTAATTCACCCCTCCACTTT	CASSFGRGNSPLHF
.	.	TRBV28	TRBJ1-2	TGTGCCAGCAGTTTCCCGGGCAGGGGCTATGGCTACACCTTC	CASSFPGRGYGYTF
.	.	TRBV7-6	TRBJ2-3	TGTGCCAGCAGCTTAAGAAGCAGCACAGATACGCAGTATTTT	CASSLRSSTDTQYF
.	TRBD2	TRBV7-6	TRBJ2-1	TGTGCCAGCAGCTTAGGGAAATTAGCGGGAGGGAGCTCCTACAATGAGCAGTTCTTC	CASSLGKLAGGSSYNEQFF
.	.	TRBV2	TRBJ1-5	TGTGCCAGCAGTGGAGAGGGAAGGCAGCCCCAGCATTTT	CASSGEGRQPQHF
.	.	TRBV12-5	TRBJ1-1	TGTGCTAGTGGTTTGGTGGCTGGGCCGTCTGAAGCTTTCTTT	CASGLVAGPSEAFF
.	TRBD2	TRBV28	TRBJ2-1	TGTGCCAGCATCCCCCCTGGGGCTAGCGGGAGTATTAGGGATGATGAGCAGTTCTTC	CASIPPGASGSIRDDEQFF
.	TRBD1	TRBV6-5	TRBJ2-5	TGTGCCAGCAGATGGGTCAGGGGGCAGGGAGAGACCCAGTACTTC	CASRWVRGQGETQYF
.	.	TRBV7-3	TRBJ2-3	TGTGCCAGCAGCCCCACAGGGCATGTAGATACGCAGTATTTT	CASSPTGHVDTQYF
.	TRBD1	TRBV6-1	TRBJ1-1	TGTGCCAGCAGTCAGGGGGACAGCCCCGAAGCTTTCTTT	CASSQGDSPEAFF
.	TRBD1	TRBV11-3	TRBJ2-1	TGTGCCAGCAGCCGTGGACAGGGGAATGAGCAGTTCTTC	CASSRGQGNEQFF
.	TRBD1	TRBV5-1	TRBJ2-7	TGCGCCAGCAGCCAAGGACAGGCCTACGAGCAGTACTTC	CASSQGQAYEQYF
once	.	TRBV27	TRBJ1-5	TGTGCCAGCAGCCCGGGGGATCAGCCCCAGCATTTT	CASSPGDQPQHF
.	.	TRBV7-9	TRBJ2-1	TGTGCCAGCAGCTTAGAGGAGTATGAGCAGTTCTTC	CASSLEEYEQFF
.	TRBD1	TRBV9	TRBJ1-6	TGTGCCAGCAGCCCCACAGGGGACACCTATAATTCACCCCTCCACTTT	CASSPTGDTYNSPLHF
.	TRBD1	TRBV7-8	TRBJ1-2	TGTGCCAGCAGCTATAGAATGACAGGGAACTATGGCTACACCTTC	CASSYRMTGNYGYTF
once	.	TRBV28	TRBJ1-2	TGTGCCAGCAGTTCCCCCCATTATGGCTACACCTTC	CASSSPHYGYTF
.	TRBD2	TRBV27	TRBJ2-1	TGTGCCAGCCGCGCGGGGGTAGCAGGGTCCAGCTCCTACAATGAGCAGTTCTTC	CASRAGVAGSSSYNEQFF
.	.	TRBV5-1	TRBJ2-5	TGCGCCAGCAGCTTTGCAAACAGGGGCGGAGGGGAGACCCAGTACTTC	CASSFANRGGGETQYF
.	.	TRBV21-1	TRBJ1-4	TGTGCCAGCAGCTCCTCAGGGGTGGTATTTGGGATAAATAATGAAAAACTGTTTTTT	CASSSSGVVFGINNEKLFF
.	.	TRBV19	TRBJ1-1	TGTGCCGGGCTAGAAGCTTTCTTT	CAGLEAFF
.	.	TRBV20-1	TRBJ1-1	TGCAGTGCTAGTAGGACTTCTGAAGCTTTCTTT	CSASRTSEAFF
once	TRBD1	TRBV27	TRBJ2-1	TGTGCCAGCAGAGGGACAGCTTCCTACAATGAGCAGTTCTTC	CASRGTASYNEQFF
.	TRBD2	TRBV5-4	TRBJ2-1	TGTGCCAGCAGCCCCCAACTAGCGGGGAAAAGTAATGAGCAGTTCTTC	CASSPQLAGKSNEQFF
.	.	TRBV4-1	TRBJ1-4	TGCGCCAGCAGCCAAGAAGAGGCAACTAATGAAAAACTGTTTTTT	CASSQEEATNEKLFF
.	.	TRBV4-1	TRBJ1-1	TGCGCCAGCAGCCAAGATGGGCGAGGGGGGGCTGAAGCTTTCTTT	CASSQDGRGGAEAFF
.	.	TRBV7-9	TRBJ2-2	TGTGCCAGCAGCTTGACAGACACCGGGGAGCTGTTTTTT	CASSLTDTGELFF
.	TRBD1	TRBV7-8	TRBJ1-2	TGTGCCAGCAGCCTAGGGGGCAATGGCTACACCTTC	CASSLGGNGYTF
.	TRBD1	TRBV29-1	TRBJ1-1	TGCAGCGTTGAAGAGTGGTTCGAGACAGGGCGCGCTGAAGCTTTCTTT	CSVEEWFETGRAEAFF
.	TRBD2	TRBV7-9	TRBJ2-1	TGTGCCAGCAGCTTATCTTCAGCGGGAGGAATAATTGAGCAGTTCTTC	CASSLSSAGGIIEQFF
once	.	TRBV13	TRBJ2-7	TGTGCCAGCGGAAGGACGGACAACTACGAGCAGTACTTC	CASGRTDNYEQYF
.	TRBD1	TRBV7-9	TRBJ2-5	TGTGCCAGCAGCTTAGGTAACAGGGGAAGAGAGACCCAGTACTTC	CASSLGNRGRETQYF
once	TRBD2	TRBV6-5	TRBJ2-1	TGTGCCAGCAGGTCCTCTAGCGGGGGGGTGGATGAGCAGTTCTTC	CASRSSSGGVDEQFF
.	.	TRBV18	TRBJ2-7	TGTGCCAGCTCACGCATCTTAGCGGAATACTACGAGCAGTACTTC	CASSRILAEYYEQYF
.	TRBD1	TRBV5-1	TRBJ1-1	TGCGCCAGCAGCTACAGGGGTTCGCACACTGAAGCTTTCTTT	CASSYRGSHTEAFF
.	TRBD2	TRBV7-2	TRBJ2-3	TGTGCCAGCAGCTCTAGCGGGAGAGCGATCGATACGCAGTATTTT	CASSSSGRAIDTQYF
few	.	TRBV7-9	TRBJ2-3	TGTGCCAGCAGCTTAGGGTTTATGGGAGGAGATACGCAGTATTTT	CASSLGFMGGDTQYF
.	TRBD1	TRBV7-9	TRBJ2-2	TGTGCCAGCAACCGGGGACAGGGAGACACCGGGGAGCTGTTTTTT	CASNRGQGDTGELFF
.	.	TRBV29-1	TRBJ2-1	TGCAGCGTTCCCTATTACAATGAGCAGTTCTTC	CSVPYYNEQFF
.	.	TRBV5-1	TRBJ1-2	TGCGCCAGCACGGGGGACTATGGCTACACCTTC	CASTGDYGYTF
.	.	TRBV7-2	TRBJ1-4	TGTGCCAGCAGCTTGAATTTCCCGGGAACTAATGAAAAACTGTTTTTT	CASSLNFPGTNEKLFF
once	TRBD1	TRBV4-1	TRBJ2-7	TGCGCCAGCAGCCAAGATCGAACAGGGGGCTCCTACGAGCAGTACTTC	CASSQDRTGGSYEQYF
once	TRBD1	TRBV29-1	TRBJ2-7	TGCAGCGTTCGGGACAGGGTTAGCGAGCAGTACTTC	CSVRDRVSEQYF
.	.	TRBV7-8	TRBJ1-2	TGTGCCAGCAGCTCCCCGACAGCTACGGAGGGCTACACCTTC	CASSSPTATEGYTF
.	TRBD1	TRBV6-5	TRBJ1-2	TGTGCCAGCAGTTACTTGCGGACAGGGCCCTATGGCTACACCTTC	CASSYLRTGPYGYTF
.	.	TRBV4-1	TRBJ1-1	TGCGCCAGCAGCCAAGAATCCAGGACAAGCACTGAAGCTTTCTTT	CASSQESRTSTEAFF
.	TRBD1	TRBV30	TRBJ1-2	TGTGCCTGGAGTCGACCAACCCTGACAGGGGTCAACACCTTC	CAWSRPTLTGVNTF
.	.	TRBV18	TRBJ2-7	TGTGCCAGCTCACCAGACAGGCCCTACGAGCAGTACTTC	CASSPDRPYEQYF